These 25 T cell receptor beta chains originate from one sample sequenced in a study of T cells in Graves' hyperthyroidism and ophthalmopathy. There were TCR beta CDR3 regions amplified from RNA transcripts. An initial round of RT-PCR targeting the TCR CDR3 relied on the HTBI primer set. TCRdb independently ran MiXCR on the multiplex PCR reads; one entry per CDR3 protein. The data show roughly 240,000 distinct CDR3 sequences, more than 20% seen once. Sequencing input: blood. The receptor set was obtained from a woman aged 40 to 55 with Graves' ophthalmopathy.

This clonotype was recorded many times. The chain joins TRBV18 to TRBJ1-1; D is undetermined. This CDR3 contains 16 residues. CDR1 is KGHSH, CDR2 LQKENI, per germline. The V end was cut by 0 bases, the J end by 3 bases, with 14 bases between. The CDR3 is CASSPPIFSGDTEAFF. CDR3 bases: TGTGCCAGCTCACCACCGATCTTTTCCGGGGACACTGAAGCTTTCTTT.

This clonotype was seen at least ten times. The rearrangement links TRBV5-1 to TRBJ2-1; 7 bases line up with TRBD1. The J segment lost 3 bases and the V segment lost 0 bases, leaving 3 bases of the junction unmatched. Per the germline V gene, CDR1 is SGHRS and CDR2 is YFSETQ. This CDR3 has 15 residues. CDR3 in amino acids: CASSLDGTDYNEQFF. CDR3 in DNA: TGCGCCAGCAGCTTGGATGGGACAGACTACAATGAGCAGTTCTTC.

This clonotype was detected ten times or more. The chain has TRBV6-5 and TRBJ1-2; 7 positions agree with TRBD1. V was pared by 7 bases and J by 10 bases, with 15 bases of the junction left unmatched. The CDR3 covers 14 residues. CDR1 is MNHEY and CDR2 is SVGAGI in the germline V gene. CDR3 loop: CASIDPADRWIYTF. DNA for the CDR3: TGTGCCAGCATAGATCCCGCGGACAGGTGGATCTACACCTTC.

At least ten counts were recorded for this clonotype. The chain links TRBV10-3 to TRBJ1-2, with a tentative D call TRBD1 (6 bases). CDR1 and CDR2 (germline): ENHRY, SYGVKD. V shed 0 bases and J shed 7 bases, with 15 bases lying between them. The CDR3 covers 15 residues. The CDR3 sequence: CAISESVTGRGGYTF. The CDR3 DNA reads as TGTGCCATCAGTGAGTCTGTAACAGGGAGAGGTGGCTACACCTTC.

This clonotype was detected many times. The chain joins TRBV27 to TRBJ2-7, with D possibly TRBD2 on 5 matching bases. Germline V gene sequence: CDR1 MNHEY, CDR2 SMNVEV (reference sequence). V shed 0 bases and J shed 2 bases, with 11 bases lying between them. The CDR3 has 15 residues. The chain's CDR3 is CASSLSSGVPYEQYF. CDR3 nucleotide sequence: TGTGCCAGCAGTTTATCGTCCGGGGTTCCCTACGAGCAGTACTTC.

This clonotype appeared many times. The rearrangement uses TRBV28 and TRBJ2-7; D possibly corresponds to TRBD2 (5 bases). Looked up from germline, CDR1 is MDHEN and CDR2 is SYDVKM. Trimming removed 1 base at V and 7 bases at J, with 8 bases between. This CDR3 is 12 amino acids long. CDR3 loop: CASSLLTGEQYF. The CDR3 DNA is TGTGCCAGCAGTTTATTGACGGGGGAGCAGTACTTC.

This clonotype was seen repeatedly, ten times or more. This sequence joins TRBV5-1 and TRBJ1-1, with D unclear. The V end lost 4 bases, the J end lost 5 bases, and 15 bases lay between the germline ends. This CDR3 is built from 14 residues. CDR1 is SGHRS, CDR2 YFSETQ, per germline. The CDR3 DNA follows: TGCGCCAGCAGCCCCCCCGAGTTTCGGACTGAAGCTTTCTTT. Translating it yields CASSPPEFRTEAFF.

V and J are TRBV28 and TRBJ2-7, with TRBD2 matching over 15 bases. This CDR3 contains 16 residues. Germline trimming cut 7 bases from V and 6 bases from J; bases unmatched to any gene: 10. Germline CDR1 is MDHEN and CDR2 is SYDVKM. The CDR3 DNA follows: TGTGCCAGCACCCTAGGACTAGCGGGAGGGCCTGGCGAGCAGTACTTC. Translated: CASTLGLAGGPGEQYF. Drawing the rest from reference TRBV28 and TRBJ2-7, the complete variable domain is DVKVTQSSRYLVKRTGEKVFLECVQDMDHENMFWYRQDPGLGLRLIYFSYDVKMKEKGDIPEGYSVSREKKERFSLILESASTNQTSMYLCASTLGLAGGPGEQYFGPGTRLTVT.

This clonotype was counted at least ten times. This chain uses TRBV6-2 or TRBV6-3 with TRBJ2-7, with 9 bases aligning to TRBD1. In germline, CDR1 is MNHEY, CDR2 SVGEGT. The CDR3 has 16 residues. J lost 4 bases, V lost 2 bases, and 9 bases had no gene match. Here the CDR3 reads CASSYTHWTGEYEQYF. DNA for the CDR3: TGTGCCAGCAGTTACACCCACTGGACAGGGGAATACGAGCAGTACTTC.

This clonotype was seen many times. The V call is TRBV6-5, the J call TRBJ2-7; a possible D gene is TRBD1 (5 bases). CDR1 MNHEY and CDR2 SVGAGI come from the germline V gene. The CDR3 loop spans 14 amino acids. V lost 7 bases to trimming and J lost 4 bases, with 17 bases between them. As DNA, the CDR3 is TGTGCCAGCAATAGACAGCACCAAGCGTACGAGCAGTACTTC. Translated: CASNRQHQAYEQYF.

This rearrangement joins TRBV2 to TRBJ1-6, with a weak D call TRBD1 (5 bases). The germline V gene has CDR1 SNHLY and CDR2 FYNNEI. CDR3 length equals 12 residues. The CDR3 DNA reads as TGTGCTTCAGCGAGGGGCACTTCACCCCTCCACTTT. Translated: CASARGTSPLHF. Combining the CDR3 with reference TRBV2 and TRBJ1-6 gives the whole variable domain EPEVTQTPSHQVTQMGQEVILRCVPISNHLYFYWYRQILGQKVEFLVSFYNNEISEKSEIFDDQFSVERPDGSNFTLKIRSTKLEDSAMYFCASARGTSPLHFGNGTRLTVT.

The chain's CDR3 is CASSFLAGEVIEQFF. DNA of the CDR3: TGTGCCAGCAGTTTCTTAGCGGGTGAGGTCATTGAGCAGTTCTTC. This sequence joins TRBV27 and TRBJ2-1; 7 bases fit TRBD2. There are 15 residues in the CDR3. J was trimmed by 9 bases and V by 3 bases; bases with no gene match: 11. CDR1 is MNHEY and CDR2 is SMNVEV in the germline V gene (reference sequence).

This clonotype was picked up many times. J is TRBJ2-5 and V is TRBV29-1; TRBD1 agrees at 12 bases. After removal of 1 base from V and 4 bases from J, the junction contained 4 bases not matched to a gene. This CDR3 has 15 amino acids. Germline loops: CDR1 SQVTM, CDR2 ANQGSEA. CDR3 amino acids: CSVEVPGQGAETQYF. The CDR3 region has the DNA TGCAGCGTTGAAGTTCCGGGACAGGGGGCAGAGACCCAGTACTTC.

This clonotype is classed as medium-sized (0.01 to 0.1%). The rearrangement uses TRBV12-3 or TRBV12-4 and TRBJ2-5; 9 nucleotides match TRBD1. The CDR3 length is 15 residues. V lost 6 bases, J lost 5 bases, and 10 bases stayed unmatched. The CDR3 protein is CASSTGDRVAETQYF. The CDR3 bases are TGTGCCAGCAGCACCGGGGACAGGGTGGCGGAGACCCAGTACTTC.

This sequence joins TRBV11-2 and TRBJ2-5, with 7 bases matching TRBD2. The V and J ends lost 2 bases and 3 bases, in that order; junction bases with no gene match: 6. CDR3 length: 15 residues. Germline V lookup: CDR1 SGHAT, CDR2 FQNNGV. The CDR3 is CASSLRGLAEETQYF. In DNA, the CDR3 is TGTGCCAGCAGCTTAAGAGGCCTAGCGGAAGAGACCCAGTACTTC.

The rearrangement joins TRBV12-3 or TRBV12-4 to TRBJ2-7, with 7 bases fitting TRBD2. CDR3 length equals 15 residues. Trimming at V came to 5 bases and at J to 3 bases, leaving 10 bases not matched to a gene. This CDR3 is CASSLKASGFYEQYF. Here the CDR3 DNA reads TGTGCCAGCAGTCTAAAGGCTAGCGGATTCTACGAGCAGTACTTC.

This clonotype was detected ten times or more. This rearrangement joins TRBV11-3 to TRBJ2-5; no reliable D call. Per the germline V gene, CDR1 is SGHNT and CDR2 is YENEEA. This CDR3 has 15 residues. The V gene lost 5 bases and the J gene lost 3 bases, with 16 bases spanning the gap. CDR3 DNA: TGTGCCAGCAGCGAAGGAGCCAACTTGGAAGAGACCCAGTACTTC. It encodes CASSEGANLEETQYF.

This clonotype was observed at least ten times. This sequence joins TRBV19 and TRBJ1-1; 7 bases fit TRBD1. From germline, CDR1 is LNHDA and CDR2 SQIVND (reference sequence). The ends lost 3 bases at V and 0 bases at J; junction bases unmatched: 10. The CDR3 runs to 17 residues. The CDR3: CASSITGARLLNTEAFF. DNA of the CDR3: TGTGCCAGTAGTATCACAGGGGCTCGACTCTTGAACACTGAAGCTTTCTTT.

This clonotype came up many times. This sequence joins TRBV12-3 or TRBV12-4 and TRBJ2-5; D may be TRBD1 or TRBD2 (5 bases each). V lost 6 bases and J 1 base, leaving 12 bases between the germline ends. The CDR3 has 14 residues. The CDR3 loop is CASSLGRTQETQYF. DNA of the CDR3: TGTGCCAGCAGCCTGGGACGGACCCAAGAGACCCAGTACTTC.

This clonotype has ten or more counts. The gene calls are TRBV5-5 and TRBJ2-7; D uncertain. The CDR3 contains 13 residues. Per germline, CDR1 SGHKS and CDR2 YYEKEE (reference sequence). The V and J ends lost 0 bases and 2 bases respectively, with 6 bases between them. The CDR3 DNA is TGTGCCAGCAGCTTGGATACAGCCTACGAGCAGTACTTC. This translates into CASSLDTAYEQYF.

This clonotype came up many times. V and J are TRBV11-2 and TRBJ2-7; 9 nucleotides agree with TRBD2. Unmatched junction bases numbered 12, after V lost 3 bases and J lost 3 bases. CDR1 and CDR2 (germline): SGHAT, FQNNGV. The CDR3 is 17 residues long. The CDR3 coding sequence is TGTGCCAGCAGCTTGGGTAGCGGGAGCCGAACGGGCTACGAGCAGTACTTC. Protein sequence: CASSLGSGSRTGYEQYF.

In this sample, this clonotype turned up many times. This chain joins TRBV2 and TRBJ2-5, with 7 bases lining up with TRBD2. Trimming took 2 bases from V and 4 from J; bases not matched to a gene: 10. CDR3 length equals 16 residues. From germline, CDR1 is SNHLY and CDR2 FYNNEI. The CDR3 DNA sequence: TGTGCCAGCAGTGAAATGGGGGGAGGGCCTCGAGAGACCCAGTACTTC. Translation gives CASSEMGGGPRETQYF.

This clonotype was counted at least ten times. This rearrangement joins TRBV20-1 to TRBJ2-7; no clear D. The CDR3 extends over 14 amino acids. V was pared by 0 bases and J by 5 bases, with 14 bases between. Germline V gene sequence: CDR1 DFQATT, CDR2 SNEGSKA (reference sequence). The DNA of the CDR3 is TGCAGTGCTAGAGATGAGGTCCGGCGTGACGAGCAGTACTTC. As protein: CSARDEVRRDEQYF.

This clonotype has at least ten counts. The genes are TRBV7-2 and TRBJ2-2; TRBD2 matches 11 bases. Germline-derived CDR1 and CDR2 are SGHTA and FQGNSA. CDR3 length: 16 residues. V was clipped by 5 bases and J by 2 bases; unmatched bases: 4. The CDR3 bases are TGTGCCAGCAGCCTTGGGACTAGCGGTAACACCGGGGAGCTGTTTTTT. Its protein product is CASSLGTSGNTGELFF.

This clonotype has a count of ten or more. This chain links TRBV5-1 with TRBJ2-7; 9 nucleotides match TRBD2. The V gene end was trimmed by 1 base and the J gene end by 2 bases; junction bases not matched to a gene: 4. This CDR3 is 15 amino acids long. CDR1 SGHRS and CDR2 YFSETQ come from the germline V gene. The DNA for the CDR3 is TGCGCCAGCAGCTTGAATAGCGGGAGCACCTACGAGCAGTACTTC. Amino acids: CASSLNSGSTYEQYF.